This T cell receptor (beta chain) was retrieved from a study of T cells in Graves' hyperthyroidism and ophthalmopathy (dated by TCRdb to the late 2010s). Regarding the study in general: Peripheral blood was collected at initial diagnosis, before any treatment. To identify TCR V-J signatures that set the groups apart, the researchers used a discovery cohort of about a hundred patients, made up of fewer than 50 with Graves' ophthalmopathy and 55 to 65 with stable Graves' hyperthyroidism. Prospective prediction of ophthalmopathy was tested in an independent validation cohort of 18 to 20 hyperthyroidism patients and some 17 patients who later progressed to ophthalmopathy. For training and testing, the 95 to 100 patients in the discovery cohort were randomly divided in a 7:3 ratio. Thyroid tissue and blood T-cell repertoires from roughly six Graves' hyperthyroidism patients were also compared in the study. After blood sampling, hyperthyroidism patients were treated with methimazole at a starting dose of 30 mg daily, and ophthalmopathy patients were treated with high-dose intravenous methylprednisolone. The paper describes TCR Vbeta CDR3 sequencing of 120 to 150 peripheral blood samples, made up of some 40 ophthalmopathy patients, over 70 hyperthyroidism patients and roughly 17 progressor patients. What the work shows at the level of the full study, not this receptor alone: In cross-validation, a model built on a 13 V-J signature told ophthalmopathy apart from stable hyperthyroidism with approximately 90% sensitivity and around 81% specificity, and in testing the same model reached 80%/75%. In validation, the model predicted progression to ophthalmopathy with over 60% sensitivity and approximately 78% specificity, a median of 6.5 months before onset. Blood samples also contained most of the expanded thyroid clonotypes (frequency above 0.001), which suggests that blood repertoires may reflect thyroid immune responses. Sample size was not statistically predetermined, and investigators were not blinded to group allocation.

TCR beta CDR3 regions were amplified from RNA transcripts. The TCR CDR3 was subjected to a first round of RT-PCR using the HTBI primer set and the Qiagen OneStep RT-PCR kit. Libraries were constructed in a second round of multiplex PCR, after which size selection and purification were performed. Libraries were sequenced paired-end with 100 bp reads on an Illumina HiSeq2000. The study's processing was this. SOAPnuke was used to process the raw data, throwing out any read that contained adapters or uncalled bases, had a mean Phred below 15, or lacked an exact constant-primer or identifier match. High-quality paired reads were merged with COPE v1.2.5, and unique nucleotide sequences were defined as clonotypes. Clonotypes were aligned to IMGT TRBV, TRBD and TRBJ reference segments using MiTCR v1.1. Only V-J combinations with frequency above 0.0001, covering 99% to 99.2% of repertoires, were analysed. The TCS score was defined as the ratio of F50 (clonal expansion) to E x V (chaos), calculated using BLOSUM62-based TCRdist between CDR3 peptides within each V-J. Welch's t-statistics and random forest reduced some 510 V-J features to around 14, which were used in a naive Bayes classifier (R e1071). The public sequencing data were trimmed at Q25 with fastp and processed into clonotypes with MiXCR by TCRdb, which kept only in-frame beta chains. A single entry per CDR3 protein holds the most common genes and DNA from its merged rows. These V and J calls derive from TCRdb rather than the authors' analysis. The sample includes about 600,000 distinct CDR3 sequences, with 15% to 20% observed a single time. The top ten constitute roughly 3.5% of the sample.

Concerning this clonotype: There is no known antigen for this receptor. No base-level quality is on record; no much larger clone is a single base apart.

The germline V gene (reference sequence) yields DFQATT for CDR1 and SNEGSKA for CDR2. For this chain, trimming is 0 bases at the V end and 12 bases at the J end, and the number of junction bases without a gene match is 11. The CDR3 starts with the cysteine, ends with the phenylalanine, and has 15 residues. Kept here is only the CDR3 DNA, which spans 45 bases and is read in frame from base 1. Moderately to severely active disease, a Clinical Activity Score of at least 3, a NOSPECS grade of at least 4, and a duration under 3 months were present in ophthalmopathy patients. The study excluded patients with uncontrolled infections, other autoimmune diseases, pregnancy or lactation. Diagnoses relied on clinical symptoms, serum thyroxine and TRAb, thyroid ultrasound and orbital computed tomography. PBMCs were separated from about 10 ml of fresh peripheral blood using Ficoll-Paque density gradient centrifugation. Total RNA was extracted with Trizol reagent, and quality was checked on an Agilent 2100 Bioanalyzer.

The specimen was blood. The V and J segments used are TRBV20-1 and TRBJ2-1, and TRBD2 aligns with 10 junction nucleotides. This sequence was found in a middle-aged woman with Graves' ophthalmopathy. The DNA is TGCAGTGCTAGAGATCCCGAGCGGGGGGGCCTCCGGCAGTTCTTC. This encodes CSARDPERGGLRQFF.